This T cell receptor (beta chain) was recorded in a study of PD-L1 blockade in urothelial cancer. Study-wide context: Timepoints chosen for blood analysis were 3 weeks (second dose) and 6 weeks after treatment start.

Time point in this sample: pretreatment peripheral blood. The repertoire was sequenced with immunoSEQ multiplex PCR; TCRdb's copy has only in-frame clones and lacks some. The data show 72,000 or so clones, roughly 86% seen once. The sequencing here drew on PBMCs, taken around atezolizumab (anti-PD-L1) treatment. This receptor was obtained from a man aged 60-69 years with urothelial cancer.

The CDR3 DNA reads as TGTGCCTGGAGTAAAACTAGCGGGGCCCAAGAGACCCAGTACTTC. Its protein product is CAWSKTSGAQETQYF. This chain joins TRBV30 and TRBJ2-5, with 10 bases identical to TRBD2. V gave up 2 bases and J gave up 1 base; unmatched junction bases: 4. The CDR3 has 15 residues. The germline V gene has CDR1 GTSNPN and CDR2 SVGIG (reference sequence).